This T cell receptor beta chain was observed in a study of lymphopenia after photon versus proton radiotherapy. Findings of the study overall: Only patients who died were analyzed for survival; proton advantage is unproven.

Regarding this clone: Its specificity is unknown.

Measured with immunoSEQ multiplex PCR; TCRdb has only the in-frame clones, and not every one. Here the sample spans tens of thousands of clones, about 83% being singletons. The V end was cut by 2 bases, the J end by 7 bases, with 12 bases between. The CDR3 is 14 residues long. Germline V gives CDR1 SGHRS, CDR2 YFSETQ. This chain links TRBV5-1 with TRBJ1-4; D might be TRBD1 (6 bases). The clonotype was recovered from a man aged 50-59 years with gastric cancer. The sample consisted of peripheral blood, taken from a patient treated with photon-based radiotherapy. CDR3 sequence reads: CASSFGQQSEKLFF. Written as DNA, the CDR3 is TGCGCCAGCAGCTTCGGACAGCAGTCTGAAAAACTGTTTTTT.